The present TCR beta chain was sequenced within a study of neurological immune-mediated disorders. Study at large: Relapsing-remitting disease was seen in 31 of the 34 multiple sclerosis patients, and secondary progressive disease was seen in 3.

This clonotype showed up many times. The CDR3 runs to 13 residues. Germline CDR1 reads SGDLS; CDR2 reads YYNGEE. V gave up 4 bases and J gave up 7 bases, with 14 bases separating them. MiXCR was run by TCRdb on the 5' RACE reads, yielding one entry per CDR3 protein. The sample includes roughly 59,000 distinct CDR3 sequences, over 5% of them seen just once. Source material: PBMCs. The chain has TRBV9 and TRBJ1-2; no reliable D call. This clonotype originated in a human donor with multiple sclerosis. The donor label of this sample is uncertain. CDR3 nucleotides: TGTGCCAGCAGCCCACAGAAAGGGCTTGGCTACACCTTC. Amino acids: CASSPQKGLGYTF. The entire variable domain, with the rest obtained from reference TRBV9 and TRBJ1-2, is as follows: DSGVTQTPKHLITATGQRVTLRCSPRSGDLSVYWYQQSLDQGLQFLIQYYNGEERAKGNILERFSAQQFPDLHSELNLSSLELGDSALYFCASSPQKGLGYTFGSGTRLTVV.